The 7 T cell receptor beta chains in this list originate from one sample, sequenced in a study of blood T cell repertoires in COVID-19. The data were produced by immunoSEQ multiplex PCR, yet TCRdb's version contains in-frame clones alone and is incomplete. The repertoire has nearly 110,000 clones, 84% of them found once; the top ten carry more than 4%. Sequencing was carried out using peripheral blood. These receptors all come from a human donor in a cohort sampled during active COVID-19.

The rearrangement joins TRBV29-1 to TRBJ1-5; D perhaps matches TRBD1 (5 bases). V was pared by 3 bases and J by 6 bases, with 12 bases between. CDR3 length: 13 residues. The germline V gene encodes CDR1 SQVTM and CDR2 ANQGSEA. CDR3 in amino acids: CSVEGVAGQPQHF. CDR3 nucleotides: TGCAGCGTTGAGGGGGTAGCGGGTCAGCCCCAGCATTTT.

This sequence joins TRBV6-2 or TRBV6-3 and TRBJ2-5, with 11 bases lining up with TRBD2. CDR1 is MNHEY and CDR2 is SVGEGT in the germline V gene. The CDR3 consists of 16 residues. The V segment lost 6 bases and the J segment 5 bases; nucleotides outside the gene matches: 11. CDR3 sequence (DNA): TGTGCCAGCAGCTCCAGACTAGCGGGAAGCCGGGAGACCCAGTACTTC. Encoded protein: CASSSRLAGSRETQYF.

The chain recombines TRBV4-2 with TRBJ1-3; tentative D call: TRBD1 (5 bases). This CDR3 is 17 amino acids long. Germline-derived CDR1 and CDR2 are LGHNA and YNFKEQ. V was trimmed by 0 bases and J by 2 bases, leaving 14 bases between them. CDR3 DNA sequence: TGTGCCAGCAGCCAAGATGGGTTCAGGGTGGCTGGAAACACCATATATTTT. Encoded protein: CASSQDGFRVAGNTIYF.

In its sample, this clone was seen once. The gene calls are TRBV28 and TRBJ2-1; 8 positions agree with TRBD2. The CDR3 is 14 amino acids. With 6 bases clipped from V and 3 bases from J, the junction kept 4 bases outside the gene matches. Germline CDR1 MDHEN, CDR2 SYDVKM. The CDR3 sequence: CASRGAGGYNEQFF. The CDR3 bases are TGTGCCAGCAGGGGGGCGGGAGGCTACAATGAGCAGTTCTTC.

The J gene is TRBJ1-2, the V gene TRBV30; 9 bases map to TRBD1. This CDR3 is 12 amino acids long. CDR1 GTSNPN and CDR2 SVGIG come from the germline V gene (reference sequence). V shed 5 bases, J shed 8 bases, and the junction held 6 bases outside the gene matches. CDR3 bases: TGTGCCTGGGCCGGGACAGGGAGCGGCTACACCTTC. Amino acids: CAWAGTGSGYTF.

The CDR3 is CASSFKGLTYEQYV. In DNA form, the CDR3 reads TGTGCCAGCAGTTTTAAGGGACTAACCTACGAGCAGTACGTC. The chain carries TRBV6-2 or TRBV6-3 and TRBJ2-7, with 7 nucleotides matching TRBD2. Germline CDR1 MNHEY, CDR2 SVGEGT. The CDR3 has 14 amino acids. After removal of 4 bases from V and 2 bases from J, the junction contained 5 bases not matched to a gene.

This clone was detected only once. Here the CDR3 reads CAWKLAGNSEQFF. As DNA, the CDR3 is TGTGCCTGGAAACTAGCGGGGAACTCAGAGCAGTTCTTC. The chain has TRBV30 and TRBJ2-1; 10 nucleotides align to TRBD2. J gave up 10 bases and V 4 bases, and 7 bases lay outside the gene matches. The CDR3 is 13 amino acids. Germline assignment: CDR1 GTSNPN and CDR2 SVGIG (reference sequence).